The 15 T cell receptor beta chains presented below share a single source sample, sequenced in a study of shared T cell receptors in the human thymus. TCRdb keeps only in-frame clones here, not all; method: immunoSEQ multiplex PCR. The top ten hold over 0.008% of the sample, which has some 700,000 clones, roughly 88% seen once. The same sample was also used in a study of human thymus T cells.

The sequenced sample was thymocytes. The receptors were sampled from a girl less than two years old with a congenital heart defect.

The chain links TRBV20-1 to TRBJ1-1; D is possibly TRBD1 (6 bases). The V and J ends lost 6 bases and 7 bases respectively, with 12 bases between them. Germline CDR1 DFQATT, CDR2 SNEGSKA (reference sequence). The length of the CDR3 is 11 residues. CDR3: CSAQQGNEAFF. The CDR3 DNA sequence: TGCAGTGCGCAACAGGGAAATGAAGCTTTCTTT.

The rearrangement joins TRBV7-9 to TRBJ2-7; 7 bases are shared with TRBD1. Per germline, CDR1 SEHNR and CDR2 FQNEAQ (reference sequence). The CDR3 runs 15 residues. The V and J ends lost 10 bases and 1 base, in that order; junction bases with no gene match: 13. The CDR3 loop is CAIGTAVRGSYEQYF. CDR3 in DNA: TGTGCCATCGGGACAGCCGTCCGAGGGTCCTACGAGCAGTACTTC.

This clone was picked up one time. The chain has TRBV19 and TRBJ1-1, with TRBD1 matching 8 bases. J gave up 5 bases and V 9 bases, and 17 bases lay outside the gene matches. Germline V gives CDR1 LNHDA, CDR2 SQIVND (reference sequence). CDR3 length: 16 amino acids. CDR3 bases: TGTGCCAGCAAGCCTAAGACAGGGGCGGTTGAGACTGAAGCTTTCTTT. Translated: CASKPKTGAVETEAFF.

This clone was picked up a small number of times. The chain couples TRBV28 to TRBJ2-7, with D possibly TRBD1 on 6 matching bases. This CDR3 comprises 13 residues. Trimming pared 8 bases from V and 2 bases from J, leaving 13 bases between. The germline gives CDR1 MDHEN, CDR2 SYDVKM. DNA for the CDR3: TGTGCCAGCTACAGACAGGCGCCCTACGAGCAGTACTTC. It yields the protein CASYRQAPYEQYF.

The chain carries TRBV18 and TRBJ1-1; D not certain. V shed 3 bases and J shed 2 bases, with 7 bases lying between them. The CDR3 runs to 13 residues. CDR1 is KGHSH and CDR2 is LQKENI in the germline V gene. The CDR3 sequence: CASSPSGNTEAFF. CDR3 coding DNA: TGTGCCAGCTCACCTTCGGGAAACACTGAAGCTTTCTTT.

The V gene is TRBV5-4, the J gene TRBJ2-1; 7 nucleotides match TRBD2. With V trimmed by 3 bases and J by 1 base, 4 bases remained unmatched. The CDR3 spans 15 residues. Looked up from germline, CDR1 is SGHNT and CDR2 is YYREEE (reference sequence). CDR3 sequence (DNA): TGTGCCAGCAGCTGCTGCGGGGGATCCTACAATGAGCAGTTCTTC. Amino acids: CASSCCGGSYNEQFF.

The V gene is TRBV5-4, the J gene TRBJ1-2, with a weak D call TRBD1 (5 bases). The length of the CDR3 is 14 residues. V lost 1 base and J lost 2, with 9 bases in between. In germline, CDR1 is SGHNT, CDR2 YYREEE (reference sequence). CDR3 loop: CASSLSGPNYGYTF. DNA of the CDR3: TGTGCCAGCAGCTTGTCAGGGCCCAACTATGGCTACACCTTC.

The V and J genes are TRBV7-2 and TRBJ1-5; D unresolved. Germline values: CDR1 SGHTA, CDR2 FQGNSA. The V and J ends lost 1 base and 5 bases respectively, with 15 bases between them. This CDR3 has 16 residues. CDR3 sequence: CASSLGGPHSYQPQHF. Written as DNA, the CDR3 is TGTGCCAGCAGCTTAGGAGGGCCCCACAGCTATCAGCCCCAGCATTTT.

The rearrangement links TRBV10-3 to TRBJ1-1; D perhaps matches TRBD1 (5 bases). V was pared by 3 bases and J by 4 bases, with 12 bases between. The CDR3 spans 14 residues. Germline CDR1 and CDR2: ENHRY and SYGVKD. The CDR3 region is CAISDPGGGTEAFF. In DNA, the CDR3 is TGTGCCATCAGTGACCCGGGGGGGGGCACTGAAGCTTTCTTT.

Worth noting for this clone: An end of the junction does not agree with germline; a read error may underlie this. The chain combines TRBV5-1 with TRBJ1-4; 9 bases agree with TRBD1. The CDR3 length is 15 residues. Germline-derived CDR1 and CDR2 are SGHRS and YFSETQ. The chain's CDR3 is CASSPGTGSREKLSF. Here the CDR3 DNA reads TGCGCCAGCAGCCCCGGGACAGGGAGTCGTGAAAAACTGTCTTTT.

CDR3 DNA sequence: TGTGCCACCAGGCGAGGGGGATCCTACGAGCAGTACTTC. Its protein product is CATRRGGSYEQYF. The gene calls are TRBV2 and TRBJ2-7; possibly TRBD1 for D (6 bases). Trimming pared 10 bases from V and 1 base from J, leaving 14 bases between. The CDR3 runs to 13 residues. The germline V gene has CDR1 SNHLY and CDR2 FYNNEI.

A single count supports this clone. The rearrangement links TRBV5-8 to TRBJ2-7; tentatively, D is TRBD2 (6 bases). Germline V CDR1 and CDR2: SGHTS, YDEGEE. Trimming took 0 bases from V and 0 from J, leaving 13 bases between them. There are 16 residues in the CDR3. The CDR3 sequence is CASSLGQAGSSYEQYF. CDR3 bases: TGTGCCAGCAGCTTGGGGCAGGCGGGGAGCTCCTACGAGCAGTACTTC. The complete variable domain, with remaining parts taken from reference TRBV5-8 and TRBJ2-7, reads EAGVTQSPTHLIKTRGQQATLRCSPISGHTSVYWYQQALGLGLQFLLWYDEGEERNRGNFPPRFSGRQFPNYSSELNVNALELEDSALYLCASSLGQAGSSYEQYFGPGTRLTVT.

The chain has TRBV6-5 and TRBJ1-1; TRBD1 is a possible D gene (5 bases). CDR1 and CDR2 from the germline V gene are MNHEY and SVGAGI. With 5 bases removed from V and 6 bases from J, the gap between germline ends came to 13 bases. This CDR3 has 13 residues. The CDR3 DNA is TGTGCCAGCAGTGTAGGAGGGGACGCTGAAGCTTTCTTT. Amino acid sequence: CASSVGGDAEAFF.

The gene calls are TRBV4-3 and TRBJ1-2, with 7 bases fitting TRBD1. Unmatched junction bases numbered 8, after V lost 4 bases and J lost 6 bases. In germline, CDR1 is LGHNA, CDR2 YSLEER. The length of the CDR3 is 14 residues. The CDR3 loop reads CASSPDRVGDGYTF. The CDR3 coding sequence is TGCGCCAGCAGCCCCGACAGGGTAGGGGATGGCTACACCTTC.

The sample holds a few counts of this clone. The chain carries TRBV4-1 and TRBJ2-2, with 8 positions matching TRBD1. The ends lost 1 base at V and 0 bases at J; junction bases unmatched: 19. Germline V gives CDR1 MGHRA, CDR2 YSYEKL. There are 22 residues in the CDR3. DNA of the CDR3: TGCGCCAGCAGCCAAGCTCATGGGTCTTTTACCGGACAGGGCACGAACACCGGGGAGCTGTTTTTT. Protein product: CASSQAHGSFTGQGTNTGELFF.